These 13 T cell receptor beta chains originate from one sample sequenced in a study of tumor and adjacent non-tumor tissue in lung cancer. Three rounds of nested PCR, following a modified ARM-PCR protocol, produced the TCRbeta library. From the multiplex PCR reads, TCRdb called clonotypes with MiXCR, one entry per CDR3 protein. Among about 43,000 distinct CDR3 sequences listed, roughly 60% were seen once. No cell sorting was done before RNA was extracted from the tissue. More than 3 cm separated this lung sample from the edge of the tumor. Sequenced material: distant non-tumor lung tissue. All receptors come from a man over 45 with non-small cell lung cancer.

This clonotype was picked up many times. This chain links TRBV4-2 with TRBJ2-2; TRBD2 aligns across 7 bases. CDR1 is LGHNA, CDR2 YNFKEQ, per germline. Trimming cost V 4 bases and J 5 bases; bases outside gene matches: 7. The length of the CDR3 is 15 residues. The DNA for the CDR3 is TGTGCCAGCAGCCGCTTGGGGGAGGGAACCGGGGAGCTGTTTTTT. Translated, it gives CASSRLGEGTGELFF.

The gene calls are TRBV6-2 or TRBV6-3 and TRBJ2-7; D unclear. CDR1 is MNHEY and CDR2 is SVGEGT in the germline V gene. CDR3 length: 14 amino acids. The ends were cut back, 7 bases at V and 1 base at J, with 14 bases in the middle. DNA for the CDR3: TGTGCCAGCATCTCGGTGGGTGTTTCCTACGAGCAGTACTTC. The encoded protein is CASISVGVSYEQYF.

A remark on this clonotype: This may be a read error: a much more frequent sequence differs by one nucleotide. This chain connects TRBV20-1 to TRBJ2-2, with 8 bases identical to TRBD1. The V gene's germline CDR1 is DFQATT and CDR2 SNEGSKA (reference sequence). This CDR3 region has 13 residues. Here the CDR3 DNA reads TGCATGGGGTACAGGGGGAACACCTGGGAGCTGTTTTTT. Translated: CMGYRGNTWELFF.

Worth noting for this clonotype: At one end, the junction sequence differs from germline, possibly due to a read error. The chain combines TRBV7-9 with TRBJ2-2; D perhaps matches TRBD2 (6 bases). The CDR3 length is 15 residues. Germline lookup yields CDR1 SEHNR and CDR2 FQNEAQ (reference sequence). The CDR3 DNA is TGTGCCAGTAGCTTAGGAGGGCTGTCCACCGGGGAGCCGTTTTTT. Translation gives CASSLGGLSTGEPFF.

Turning to this clonotype: Because the CDR3 is missing its conserved closing phenylalanine or tryptophan, this is likely a read error. The chain employs TRBV29-1 and TRBJ2-2; D might be TRBD2 (5 bases). The CDR3 is 14 residues long. Germline V gives CDR1 SQVTM, CDR2 ANQGSEA. The CDR3 here is CSVEVRGNTGELFL. As DNA, the CDR3 is TGCAGCGTCGAAGTACGAGGGAACACAGGGGAGCTGTTTCTT.

In the case of this clonotype: As the CDR3 is not closed by the conserved phenylalanine or tryptophan, this likely results from a read error. V usage is TRBV6-5 and J usage is TRBJ1-6, with D perhaps TRBD1 (5 bases). Germline V lookup: CDR1 MNHEY, CDR2 SVGAGI. V lost 2 bases and J 7 bases, leaving 12 bases between the germline ends. This CDR3 has 15 residues. The chain's CDR3 is CASSYVKGRNSPLHL. As DNA, the CDR3 is TGTGCCAGCAGTTACGTTAAGGGGCGAAATTCACCCCTCCACCTT.

Of note for this clonotype: A much larger clone differs from this one at a single base, so this may be a read error. V gene TRBV7-8 combines with J gene TRBJ2-7; D may match TRBD1 or TRBD2 (5 bases each). This CDR3 contains 14 residues. Germline CDR1 SGHVS, CDR2 FQNEAQ. Trimming removed 3 bases at V and 6 bases at J, with 15 bases between. In nucleotides, the CDR3 is TGTGCCAGCAGCTTTTTAACGGGGCCGGGCGAGCAGTACTTC. Its protein product is CASSFLTGPGEQYF.

With respect to this clonotype: A read error may be the cause here, since a much bigger clone is one base away. J is TRBJ2-7 and V is TRBV6-5, with D possibly TRBD2 on 5 matching bases. The CDR3 is made up of 15 amino acids. Germline-derived CDR1 and CDR2 are MNHEY and SVGAGI. V was cut by 2 bases and J by 0 bases, with 11 bases left in between. The CDR3 loop reads CASSYPWTASYEQYF. The DNA for the CDR3 is TGTGCCAGCAGTTACCCCTGGACTGCCTCCTACGAGCAGTACTTC.

Comment on this clonotype: Mismatch with germline at one junction end may stem from a read error. V usage is TRBV6-5 and J usage is TRBJ1-6, with D possibly TRBD1 on 5 matching bases. The germline gives CDR1 MNHEY, CDR2 SVGAGI. The CDR3 totals 17 residues. As DNA, the CDR3 is TGTGCCAGTAGTTACTCGCCCTCCACAGGAAGGATTTCACCCCTCCAATTT. Residues: CASSYSPSTGRISPLQF.

About this clonotype: At one end the junction does not follow the germline gene, possibly because of a read error. The chain uses TRBV25-1 and TRBJ1-1; D might be TRBD1 (5 bases). Germline CDR1 and CDR2: MGHDK and SYGVNS. CDR3 length: 11 amino acids. The CDR3 is CASSAPGGALF. DNA for the CDR3: TGTGCCAGCAGTGCCCCCGGGGGAGCTTTATTT.

Notes on this clonotype: A much bigger clone sits one base away, suggesting this may be a read error. The chain couples TRBV12-3 or TRBV12-4 to TRBJ2-3; D is perhaps TRBD2 (5 bases). Trimming pared 5 bases from V and 10 bases from J, leaving 13 bases between. The CDR3 runs to 12 residues. This CDR3 is CASSPRDNAQYF. CDR3 bases: TGTGCCAGCAGTCCTCGGGATAATGCGCAGTATTTT.

With respect to this clonotype: Mismatch with germline at one junction end may stem from a read error. The genes are TRBV24-1 and TRBJ2-7; 8 nucleotides align to TRBD2. This CDR3 has 16 residues. Germline assignment: CDR1 KGHDR and CDR2 SFDVKD. The CDR3 reads CATSDSSGPESYGQYF. The CDR3 DNA is TGTGCCACCAGTGATTCTAGCGGGCCGGAGTCCTACGGGCAGTACTTC.

For this clonotype: Germline and junction disagree at one end, which may indicate a read error. The rearrangement joins TRBV11-3 to TRBJ2-7, with D possibly matching TRBD1 (8 bases). The length of the CDR3 is 15 residues. Germline V gene lookup returns CDR1 SGHNT and CDR2 YENEEA. This CDR3 is CATSPGQGLLYEHYF. The CDR3 DNA reads TGTGCTACCAGCCCCGGACAGGGACTACTCTACGAGCACTACTTC.